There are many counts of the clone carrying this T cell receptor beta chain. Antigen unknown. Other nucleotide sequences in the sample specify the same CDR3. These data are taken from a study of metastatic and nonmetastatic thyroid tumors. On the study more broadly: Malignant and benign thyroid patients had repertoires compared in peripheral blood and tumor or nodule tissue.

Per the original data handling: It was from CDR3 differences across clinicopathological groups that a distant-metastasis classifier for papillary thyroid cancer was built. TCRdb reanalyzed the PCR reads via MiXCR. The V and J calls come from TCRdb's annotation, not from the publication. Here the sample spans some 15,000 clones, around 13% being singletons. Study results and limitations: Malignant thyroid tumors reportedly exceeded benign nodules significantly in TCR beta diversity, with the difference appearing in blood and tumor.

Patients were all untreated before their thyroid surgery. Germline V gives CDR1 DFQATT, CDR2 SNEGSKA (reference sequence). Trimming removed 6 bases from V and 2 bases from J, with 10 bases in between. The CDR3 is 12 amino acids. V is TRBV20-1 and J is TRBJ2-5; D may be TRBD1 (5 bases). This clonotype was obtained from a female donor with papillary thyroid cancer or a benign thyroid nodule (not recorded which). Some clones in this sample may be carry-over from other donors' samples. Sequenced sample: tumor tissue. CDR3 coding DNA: TGCAGTGCGAGGACATCGCAAGAGACCCAGTACTTC. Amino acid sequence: CSARTSQETQYF.